These 11 T cell receptor beta chains came from one sample sequenced in a study of T cell repertoires in cytomegalovirus infection. Their cognate antigens are unknown. MiXCR, applied by TCRdb to the reads, yields one record per CDR3 protein. The sample includes some 920,000 distinct CDR3 sequences, around 32% of them seen just once. Specimen: cultured CD8+ T cells from PBMCs, collected from culture after CMV antigen stimulation. The receptors shown here come from a human donor in good health (CMV status not recorded). Some clones in this sample may be carry-over from other donors' samples.

A few counts support this clonotype. CDR3 sequence (DNA): TGTGCCAGCGGGTTTGTTCGGGCGGCGGGAAATCAGCCCCAGCATTTT. It yields the protein CASGFVRAAGNQPQHF. The chain joins TRBV2 to TRBJ1-5; D uncertain. CDR1 and CDR2 from the germline V gene are SNHLY and FYNNEI. The CDR3 has 16 residues. V lost 8 bases and J lost 4, with 21 bases in between. Supplemented by reference TRBV2 and TRBJ1-5, the full variable domain reads EPEVTQTPSHQVTQMGQEVILRCVPISNHLYFYWYRQILGQKVEFLVSFYNNEISEKSEIFDDQFSVERPDGSNFTLKIRSTKLEDSAMYFCASGFVRAAGNQPQHFGDGTRLSIL.

This clonotype was seen only a few times. J is TRBJ2-7 and V is TRBV19; D perhaps matches TRBD2 (5 bases). Per the germline V gene, CDR1 is LNHDA and CDR2 is SQIVND (reference sequence). CDR3 length equals 13 residues. Trimming removed 4 bases from V and 3 bases from J, with 10 bases in between. The CDR3 DNA is TGTGCCAGTAGTACCGGACTGTTCTACGAGCAGTACTTC. This translates into CASSTGLFYEQYF.

The chain recombines TRBV5-4 with TRBJ2-7; D is possibly TRBD1 (5 bases). There are 12 residues in the CDR3. Trimming stripped 3 bases from V and 6 bases from J, with 10 bases between. Germline V CDR1 and CDR2: SGHNT, YYREEE (reference sequence). CDR3 loop: CASSSDSSEQYF. CDR3 nucleotide sequence: TGTGCCAGCAGCTCCGACAGCTCCGAGCAGTACTTC.

The chain's CDR3 is CASSLLIQAGELFF. For the CDR3, the DNA is TGTGCCAGTAGTTTACTAATTCAGGCCGGGGAGCTGTTTTTT. V usage is TRBV19 and J usage is TRBJ2-2; D not resolved. The CDR3 spans 14 residues. V was trimmed by 5 bases and J by 6 bases, leaving 13 bases between them. CDR1 and CDR2 from the germline V gene are LNHDA and SQIVND (reference sequence).

This clonotype was seen a single time. The rearrangement links TRBV28 to TRBJ1-3; possibly TRBD1 for D (5 bases). V dropped 7 bases and J dropped 4 bases, with 17 bases sitting between them. The CDR3 extends over 15 amino acids. Germline V CDR1 and CDR2: MDHEN, SYDVKM. Here the CDR3 reads CASTLEGASGNTIYF. The CDR3 DNA reads as TGTGCCAGCACCTTAGAAGGGGCCAGCGGAAACACCATATATTTT.

This chain links TRBV29-1 with TRBJ2-1, with D possibly TRBD2 on 6 matching bases. The germline gives CDR1 SQVTM, CDR2 ANQGSEA. The V end was cut by 1 base, the J end by 4 bases, with 8 bases between. This CDR3 comprises 13 residues. CDR3 amino acids: CSVEGLAYNEQFF. The CDR3 DNA follows: TGCAGCGTTGAAGGCCTAGCGTACAATGAGCAGTTCTTC.

This chain connects TRBV6-2 or TRBV6-3 to TRBJ1-5; 8 bases map to TRBD1. V shed 4 bases, J shed 2 bases, and the junction held 10 bases outside the gene matches. Germline V CDR1 and CDR2: MNHEY, SVGEGT. The CDR3 is 17 amino acids. The CDR3 loop reads CASSSLQGAGGNQPQHF. The CDR3 bases are TGTGCCAGCAGTTCCCTTCAGGGGGCAGGAGGCAATCAGCCCCAGCATTTT.

This clonotype occurred a few times. This rearrangement joins TRBV6-6 to TRBJ2-1; TRBD2 matches at 9 bases. In germline, CDR1 is MNHNY, CDR2 SVGAGI (reference sequence). CDR3 size: 19 residues. V lost 0 bases to trimming and J lost 8 bases; unmatched junction nucleotides: 17. The CDR3 nucleotides are TGTGCCAGCAGTTACTCGGGAGCGGGGGGTTATAGGGCGGGGGATGAGCAGTTCTTC. Amino acid sequence: CASSYSGAGGYRAGDEQFF.

This clonotype was picked up many times. The rearrangement joins TRBV7-8 to TRBJ2-1; TRBD1 aligns across 10 bases. The germline gives CDR1 SGHVS, CDR2 FQNEAQ. Trimming cost V 5 bases and J 8 bases; bases outside gene matches: 9. There are 15 residues in the CDR3. The CDR3 region has the DNA TGTGCCAGCAGCCAGCGACAGGGGGCACGCGATGAGCAGTTCTTC. This gives the protein CASSQRQGARDEQFF.

The chain recombines TRBV27 with TRBJ2-5; D is possibly TRBD1 or TRBD2 (6 bases each). Per the germline V gene, CDR1 is MNHEY and CDR2 is SMNVEV (reference sequence). The CDR3 sequence is 15 residues long. The V gene lost 10 bases and the J gene lost 1 base, with 19 bases spanning the gap. The CDR3 loop is CATRKGDSLQETQYF. As DNA, the CDR3 is TGTGCCACTCGAAAGGGGGACTCCCTCCAAGAGACCCAGTACTTC.

The chain joins TRBV18 to TRBJ1-1, with 9 bases that match TRBD1. The ends lost 3 bases at V and 3 bases at J; junction bases unmatched: 8. This CDR3 spans 16 amino acids. Germline V gives CDR1 KGHSH, CDR2 LQKENI. The CDR3 is CASSPWDRELYTEAFF. CDR3 sequence (DNA): TGTGCCAGCTCACCTTGGGACAGGGAATTATACACTGAAGCTTTCTTT.